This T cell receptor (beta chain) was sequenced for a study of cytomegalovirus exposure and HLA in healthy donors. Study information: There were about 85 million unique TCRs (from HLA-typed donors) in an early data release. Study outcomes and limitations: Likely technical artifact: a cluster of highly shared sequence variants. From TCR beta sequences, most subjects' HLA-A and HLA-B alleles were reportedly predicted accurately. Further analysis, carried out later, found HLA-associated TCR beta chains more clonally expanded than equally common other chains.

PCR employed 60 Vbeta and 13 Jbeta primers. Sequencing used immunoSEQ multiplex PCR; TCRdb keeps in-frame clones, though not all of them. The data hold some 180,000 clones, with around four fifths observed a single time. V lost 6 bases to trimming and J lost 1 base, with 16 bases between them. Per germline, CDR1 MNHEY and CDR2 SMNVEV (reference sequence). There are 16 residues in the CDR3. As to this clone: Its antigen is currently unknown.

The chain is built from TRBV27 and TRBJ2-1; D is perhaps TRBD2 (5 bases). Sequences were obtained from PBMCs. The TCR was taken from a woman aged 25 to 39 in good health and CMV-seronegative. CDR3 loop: CASRENAGLSYNEQFF. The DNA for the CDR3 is TGTGCCAGCAGAGAAAATGCGGGTCTATCCTACAATGAGCAGTTCTTC.